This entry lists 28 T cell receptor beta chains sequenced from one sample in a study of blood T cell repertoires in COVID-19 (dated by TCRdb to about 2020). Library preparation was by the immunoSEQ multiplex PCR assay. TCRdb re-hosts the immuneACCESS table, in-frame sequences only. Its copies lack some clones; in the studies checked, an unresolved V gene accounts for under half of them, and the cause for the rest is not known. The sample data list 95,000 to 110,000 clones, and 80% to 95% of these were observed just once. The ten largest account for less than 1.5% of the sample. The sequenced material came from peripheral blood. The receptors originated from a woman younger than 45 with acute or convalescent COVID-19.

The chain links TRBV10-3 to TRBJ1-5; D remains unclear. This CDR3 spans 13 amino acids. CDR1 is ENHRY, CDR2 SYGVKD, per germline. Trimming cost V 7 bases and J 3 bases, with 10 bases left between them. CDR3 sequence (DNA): TGTGCCATCATCCGTGGCCTCAATCAGCCCCAGCATTTT. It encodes CAIIRGLNQPQHF.

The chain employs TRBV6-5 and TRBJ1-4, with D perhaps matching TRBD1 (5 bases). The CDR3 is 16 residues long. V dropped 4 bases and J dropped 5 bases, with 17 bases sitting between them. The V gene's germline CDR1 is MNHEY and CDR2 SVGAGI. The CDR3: CASSFGMGGGNEKLFF. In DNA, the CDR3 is TGTGCCAGCAGTTTTGGGATGGGGGGAGGGAATGAAAAACTGTTTTTT.

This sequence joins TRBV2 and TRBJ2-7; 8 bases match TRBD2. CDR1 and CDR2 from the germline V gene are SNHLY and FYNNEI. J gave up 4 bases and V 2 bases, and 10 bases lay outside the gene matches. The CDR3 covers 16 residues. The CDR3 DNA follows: TGTGCCAGCAGTGAATTTGGACGCGGGGGGCCTTACGAGCAGTACTTC. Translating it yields CASSEFGRGGPYEQYF.

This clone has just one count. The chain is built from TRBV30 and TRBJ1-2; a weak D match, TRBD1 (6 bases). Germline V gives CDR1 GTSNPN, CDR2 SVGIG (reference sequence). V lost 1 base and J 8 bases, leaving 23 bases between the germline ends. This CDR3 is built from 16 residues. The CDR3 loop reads CAWSDGKEGVFRGYTF. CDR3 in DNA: TGTGCCTGGAGTGATGGGAAAGAGGGGGTATTTCGAGGCTACACCTTC.

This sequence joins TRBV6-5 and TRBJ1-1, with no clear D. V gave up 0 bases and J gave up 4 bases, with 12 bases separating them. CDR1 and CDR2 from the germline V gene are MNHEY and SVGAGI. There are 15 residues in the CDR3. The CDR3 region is CASSYSYRRVTEAFF. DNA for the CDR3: TGTGCCAGCAGTTACTCGTACCGGCGGGTCACTGAAGCTTTCTTT.

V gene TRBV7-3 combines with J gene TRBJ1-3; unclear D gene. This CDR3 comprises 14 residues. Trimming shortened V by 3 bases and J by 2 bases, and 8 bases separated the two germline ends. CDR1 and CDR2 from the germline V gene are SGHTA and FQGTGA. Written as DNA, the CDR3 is TGTGCCAGCAGCTTGGGAGGAACTGGAAACACCATATATTTT. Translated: CASSLGGTGNTIYF.

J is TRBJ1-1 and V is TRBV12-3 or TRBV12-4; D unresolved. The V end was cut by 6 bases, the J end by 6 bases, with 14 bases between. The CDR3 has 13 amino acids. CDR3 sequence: CASRPGVGAEAFF. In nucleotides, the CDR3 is TGTGCCAGCAGGCCGGGAGTAGGTGCTGAAGCTTTCTTT.

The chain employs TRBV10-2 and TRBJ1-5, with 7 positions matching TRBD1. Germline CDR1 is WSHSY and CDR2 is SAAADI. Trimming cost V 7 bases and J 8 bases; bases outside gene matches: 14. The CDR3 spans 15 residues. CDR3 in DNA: TGCGCCAGCAAACCCACCGGGACAGACCTCGAGCCCCAGCATTTT. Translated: CASKPTGTDLEPQHF.

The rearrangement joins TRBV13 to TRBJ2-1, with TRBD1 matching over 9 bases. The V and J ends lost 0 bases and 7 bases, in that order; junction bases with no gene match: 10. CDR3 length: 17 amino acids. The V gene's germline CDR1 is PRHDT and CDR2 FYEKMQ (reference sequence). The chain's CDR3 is CASSLGLPGQGGNEQFF. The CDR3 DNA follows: TGTGCCAGCAGCTTAGGGCTACCGGGACAGGGTGGGAATGAGCAGTTCTTC.

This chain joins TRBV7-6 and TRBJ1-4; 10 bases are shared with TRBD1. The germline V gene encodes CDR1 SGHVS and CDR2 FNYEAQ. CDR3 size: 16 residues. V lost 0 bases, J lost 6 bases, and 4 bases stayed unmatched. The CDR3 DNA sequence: TGTGCCAGCAGCTTAGCGACAGGGGGCGCGTATGAAAAACTGTTTTTT. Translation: CASSLATGGAYEKLFF.

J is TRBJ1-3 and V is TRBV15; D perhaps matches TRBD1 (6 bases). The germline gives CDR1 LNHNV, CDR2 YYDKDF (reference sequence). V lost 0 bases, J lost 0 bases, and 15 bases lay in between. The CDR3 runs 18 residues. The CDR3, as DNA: TGTGCCACCAGCAGAGATGGTAGTCAGGGGATCTCTGGAAACACCATATATTTT. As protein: CATSRDGSQGISGNTIYF. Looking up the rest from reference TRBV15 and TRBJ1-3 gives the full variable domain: DAMVIQNPRYQVTQFGKPVTLSCSQTLNHNVMYWYQQKSSQAPKLLFHYYDKDFNNEADTPDNFQSRRPNTSFCFLDIRSPGLGDTAMYLCATSRDGSQGISGNTIYFGEGSWLTVV.

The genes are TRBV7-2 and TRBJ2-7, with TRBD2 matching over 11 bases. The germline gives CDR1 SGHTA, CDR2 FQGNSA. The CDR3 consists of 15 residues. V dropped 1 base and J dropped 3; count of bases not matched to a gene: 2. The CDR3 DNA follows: TGTGCCAGCAGCTTAGGCGGGACTAGCGGCTACGAGCAGTACTTC. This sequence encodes CASSLGGTSGYEQYF.

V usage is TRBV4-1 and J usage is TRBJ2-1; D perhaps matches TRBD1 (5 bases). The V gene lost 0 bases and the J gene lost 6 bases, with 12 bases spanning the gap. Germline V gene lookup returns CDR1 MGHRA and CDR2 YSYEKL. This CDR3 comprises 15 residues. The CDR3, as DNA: TGCGCCAGCAGCCAAGATTCAACAGGACGCAATGAGCAGTTCTTC. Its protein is CASSQDSTGRNEQFF.

The CDR3 loop is CASSPGQGAYYEQYF. CDR3 nucleotides: TGTGCCAGCAGCCCCGGACAGGGGGCCTACTACGAGCAGTACTTC. This chain uses TRBV6-6 with TRBJ2-7, with TRBD1 matching 11 bases. The trim removed 6 bases at V and 3 bases at J, leaving 7 bases unmatched. Germline CDR1 MNHNY, CDR2 SVGAGI (reference sequence). The CDR3 sequence is 15 residues long.

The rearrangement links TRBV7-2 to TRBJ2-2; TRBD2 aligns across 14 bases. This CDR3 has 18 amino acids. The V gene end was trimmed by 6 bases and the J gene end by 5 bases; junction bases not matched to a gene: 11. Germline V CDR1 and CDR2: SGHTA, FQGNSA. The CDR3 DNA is TGTGCCAGCAGTTTAACCGGGACTAGCGGGAGACAGACCGGGGAGCTGTTTTTT. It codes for CASSLTGTSGRQTGELFF. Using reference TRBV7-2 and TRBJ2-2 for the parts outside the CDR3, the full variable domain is GAGVSQSPSNKVTEKGKDVELRCDPISGHTALYWYRQSLGQGLEFLIYFQGNSAPDKSGLPSDRFSAERTGGSVSTLTIQRTQQEDSAVYLCASSLTGTSGRQTGELFFGEGSRLTVL.

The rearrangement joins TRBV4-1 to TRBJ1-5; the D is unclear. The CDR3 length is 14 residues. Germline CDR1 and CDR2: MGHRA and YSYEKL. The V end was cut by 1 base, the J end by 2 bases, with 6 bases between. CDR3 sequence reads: CASSQGPRNQPQHF. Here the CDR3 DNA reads TGCGCCAGCAGCCAAGGGCCACGCAATCAGCCCCAGCATTTT.

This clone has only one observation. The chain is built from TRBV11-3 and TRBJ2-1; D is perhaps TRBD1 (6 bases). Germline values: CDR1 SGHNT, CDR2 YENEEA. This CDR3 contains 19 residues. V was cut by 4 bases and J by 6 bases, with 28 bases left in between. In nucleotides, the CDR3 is TGTGCCAGCAGCTCGACCTTAATAGGGACAAGAACCCAAGGCAATGAGCAGTTCTTC. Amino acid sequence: CASSSTLIGTRTQGNEQFF.

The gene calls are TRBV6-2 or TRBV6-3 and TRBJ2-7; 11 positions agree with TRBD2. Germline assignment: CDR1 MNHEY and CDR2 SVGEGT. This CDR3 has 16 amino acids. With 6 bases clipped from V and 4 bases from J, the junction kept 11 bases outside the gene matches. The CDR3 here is CASSNHPGLAVYEQYF. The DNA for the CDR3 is TGTGCCAGCAGCAACCACCCGGGACTAGCGGTTTACGAGCAGTACTTC.

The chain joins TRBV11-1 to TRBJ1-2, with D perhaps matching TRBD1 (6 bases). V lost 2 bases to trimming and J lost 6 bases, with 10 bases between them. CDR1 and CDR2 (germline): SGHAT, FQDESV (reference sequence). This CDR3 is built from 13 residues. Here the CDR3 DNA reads TGTGCCAGCAGCTTAACAGGGTCGGATGGCTACACCTTC. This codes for CASSLTGSDGYTF.

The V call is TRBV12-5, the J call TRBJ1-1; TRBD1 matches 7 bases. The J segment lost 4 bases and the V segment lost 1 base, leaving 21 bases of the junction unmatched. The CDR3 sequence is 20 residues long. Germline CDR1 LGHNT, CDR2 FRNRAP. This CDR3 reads CASGLAEFGIGGLRSTEAFF. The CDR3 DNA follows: TGTGCTAGTGGTTTGGCCGAGTTTGGGATAGGGGGCCTGCGGTCCACTGAAGCTTTCTTT.

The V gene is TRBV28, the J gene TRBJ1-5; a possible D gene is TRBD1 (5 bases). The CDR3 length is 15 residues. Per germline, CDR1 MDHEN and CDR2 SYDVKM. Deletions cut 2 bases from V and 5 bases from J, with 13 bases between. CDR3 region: CASSLKGRTDQPQHF. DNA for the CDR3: TGTGCCAGCAGTTTAAAGGGGCGCACGGATCAGCCCCAGCATTTT. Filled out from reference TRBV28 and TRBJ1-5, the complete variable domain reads DVKVTQSSRYLVKRTGEKVFLECVQDMDHENMFWYRQDPGLGLRLIYFSYDVKMKEKGDIPEGYSVSREKKERFSLILESASTNQTSMYLCASSLKGRTDQPQHFGDGTRLSIL.

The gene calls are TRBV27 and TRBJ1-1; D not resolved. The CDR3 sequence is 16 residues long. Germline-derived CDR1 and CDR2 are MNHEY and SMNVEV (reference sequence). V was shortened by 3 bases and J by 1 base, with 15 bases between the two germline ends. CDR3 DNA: TGTGCCAGCAGTTTTCGTTCCGGGATCTCGAACACTGAAGCTTTCTTT. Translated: CASSFRSGISNTEAFF.

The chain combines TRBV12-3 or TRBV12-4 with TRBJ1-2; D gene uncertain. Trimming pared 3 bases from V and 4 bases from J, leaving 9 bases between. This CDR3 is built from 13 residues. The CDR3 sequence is CASSLGSGYGYTF. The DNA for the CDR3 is TGTGCCAGCAGTTTGGGGAGCGGCTATGGCTACACCTTC.

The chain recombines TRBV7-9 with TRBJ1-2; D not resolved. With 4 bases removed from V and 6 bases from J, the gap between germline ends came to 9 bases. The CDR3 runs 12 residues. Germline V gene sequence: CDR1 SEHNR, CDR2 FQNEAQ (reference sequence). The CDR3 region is CASSSGLDGYTF. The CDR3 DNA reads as TGTGCCAGCAGCTCCGGACTTGATGGCTACACCTTC.

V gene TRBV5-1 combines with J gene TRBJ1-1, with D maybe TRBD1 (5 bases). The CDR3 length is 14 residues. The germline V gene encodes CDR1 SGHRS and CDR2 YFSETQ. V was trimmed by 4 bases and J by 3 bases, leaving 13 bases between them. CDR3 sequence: CASSPGSGDTEAFF. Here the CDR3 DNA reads TGCGCCAGCAGCCCAGGGAGCGGGGACACTGAAGCTTTCTTT.

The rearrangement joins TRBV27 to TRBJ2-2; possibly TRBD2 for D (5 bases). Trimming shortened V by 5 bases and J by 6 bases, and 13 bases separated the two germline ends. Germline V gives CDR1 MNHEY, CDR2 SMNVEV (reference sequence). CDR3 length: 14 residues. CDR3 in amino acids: CASSLWTRAGELFF. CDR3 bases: TGTGCCAGCAGTCTATGGACGCGGGCCGGGGAGCTGTTTTTT.

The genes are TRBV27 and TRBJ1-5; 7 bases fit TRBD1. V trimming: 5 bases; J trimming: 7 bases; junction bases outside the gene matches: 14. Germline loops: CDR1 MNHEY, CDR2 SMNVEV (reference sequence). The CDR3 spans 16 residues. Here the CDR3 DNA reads TGTGCCAGCAGTCCCGCCGGGACAGCCCGCACACAGCCCCAGCATTTT. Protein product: CASSPAGTARTQPQHF.

Here the CDR3 DNA reads TGTGCCAGCAGCTTCGCAGGGGGCAATGAGCAGTTCTTC. Amino acid sequence: CASSFAGGNEQFF. The chain recombines TRBV5-4 with TRBJ2-1; 7 positions agree with TRBD1. Per germline, CDR1 SGHNT and CDR2 YYREEE (reference sequence). The trim removed 2 bases at V and 6 bases at J, leaving 2 bases unmatched. The CDR3 has 13 residues.